This TCR beta chain was found in a study of T cell responses to AZD1222 COVID-19 vaccine. Study-level information: Second doses that came at about 4 or about 12 weeks were put together.

TCRdb keeps only in-frame clones here, not all; method: immunoSEQ multiplex PCR. The sample carries tens of thousands of clones, approximately 89% recorded once. The CDR3 is 17 amino acids. The ends lost 4 bases at V and 2 bases at J; junction bases unmatched: 7. The germline CDR1 and CDR2 sequences are SEHNR and FQNEAQ (reference sequence). Notes on this clone: Antigen specificity is unknown.

General study results and limits: A reported finding is that nearly half of spike-specific TCRs target unmutated variant regions. Donors were chiefly white British, with a greater number of females, and clonal diversity was perhaps underestimated. Recipients of two AZD1222 doses showed rising Spike-specific TCR breadth and depth.

The sample consisted of peripheral blood, taken on day 0 of AZD1222 vaccination. The chain links TRBV7-9 to TRBJ2-1, with 11 bases matching TRBD2. This TCR was recovered from an adult in good health. CDR3 sequence reads: CASSSGTSGLTYNEQFF. The CDR3 region has the DNA TGTGCCAGCAGCTCTGGGACTAGCGGTCTAACCTACAATGAGCAGTTCTTC.